This TCR beta chain appears in the sequencing data of a study of shared clonotypes between healthy human individuals. Findings of the study overall: Relative to their counterparts shared across all four donors, non-shared clonotypes exhibited diminished generation probabilities.

Sequenced by immunoSEQ multiplex PCR; TCRdb stores in-frame clones only, minus some. The sample includes 2 million to 3 million clones, around nine tenths of them seen just once. As for this clone: Antigen: not known.

This CDR3 is built from 12 residues. Germline V lookup: CDR1 SQVTM, CDR2 ANQGSEA. Losses at the gene ends were 5 bases for V and 9 bases for J; bases not matched to a gene: 9. Sequenced: naive CD4+ T cells sorted from blood. Subset in this sample: CD45RA+ positively selected. V usage is TRBV29-1 and J usage is TRBJ2-5, with 7 bases that match TRBD2. This TCR was sampled from a man aged 18-30 years in good health. The CDR3 coding sequence is TGCAGCGTTCGGGGAGGCGGGAGTGCCCAGTACTTC. This translates into CSVRGGGSAQYF.